A single T cell receptor beta chain is shown here with its context. In the same sample, other DNA sequences code for this CDR3. These data are taken from a study of cytomegalovirus exposure and HLA in healthy donors. PCR used 60 Vbeta primers and 13 Jbeta primers. Sequenced by immunoSEQ multiplex PCR; TCRdb stores in-frame clones only, minus some. The sample records 130,000 to 150,000 clones, 60% to 80% being singletons. Trimming shortened V by 2 bases and J by 0 bases, and 5 bases separated the two germline ends. The CDR3 has 14 amino acids. Germline V gives CDR1 MNHEY, CDR2 SVGAGI. The chain carries TRBV6-5 and TRBJ1-5, with TRBD1 as a possible D gene (5 bases). The clonotype originates from a woman in her forties in good health and CMV-seropositive. The sample consisted of PBMCs. CDR3 bases: TGTGCCAGCAGTTACGACAGTAGCAATCAGCCCCAGCATTTT. Protein product: CASSYDSSNQPQHF.